The clone carrying this TCR beta chain showed up just a few times. Its target is unknown. V lost 6 bases and J lost 1, with 16 bases in between. The CDR3 contains 16 residues. Quantitative 5'-RACE was performed with molecular barcodes, and it yielded the TCR beta libraries. TCRdb analysed the 5' RACE reads with MiXCR anew, one entry per CDR3 protein. Of 400,000 to 450,000 distinct CDR3 sequences detected, roughly 17% appear once; the ten largest clones hold approximately 0.93%. This sample was taken from a study of CD8 T cells in ankylosing spondylitis. Study-level results: Characteristic of ankylosing spondylitis blood, it appeared, was a TCR beta motif comprising about eight highly homologous variants. Disease-linked clones bore a CD8+ phenotype, appearing relatively rarely in peripheral blood.

The sequenced material came from blood, either unsorted or a sorted T cell fraction (not recorded which). The TCR sequence derives from a male donor with ankylosing spondylitis. The gene calls are TRBV12-3 or TRBV12-4 and TRBJ2-1; TRBD2 might be the D (5 bases). This CDR3 is CASRDSWPGSYNEQFF. The CDR3 DNA is TGTGCCAGCAGGGATAGCTGGCCGGGGTCCTACAATGAGCAGTTCTTC.